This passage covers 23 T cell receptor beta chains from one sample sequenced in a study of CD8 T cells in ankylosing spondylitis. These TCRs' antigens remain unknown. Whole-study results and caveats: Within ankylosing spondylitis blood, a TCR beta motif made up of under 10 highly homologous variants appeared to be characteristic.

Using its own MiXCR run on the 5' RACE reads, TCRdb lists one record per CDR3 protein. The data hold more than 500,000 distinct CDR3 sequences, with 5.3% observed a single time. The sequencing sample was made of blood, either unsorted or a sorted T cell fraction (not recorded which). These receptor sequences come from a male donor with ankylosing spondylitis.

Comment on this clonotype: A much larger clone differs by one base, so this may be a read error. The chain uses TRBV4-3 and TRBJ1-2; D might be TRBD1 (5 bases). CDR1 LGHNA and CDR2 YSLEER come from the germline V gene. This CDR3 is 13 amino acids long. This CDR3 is CASSQDREGRYNF. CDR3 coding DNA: TGCGCCAGCAGCCAAGATAGAGAGGGACGCTACAACTTC.

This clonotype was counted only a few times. CDR3 amino acids: CASRERVLSYNEQFF. For the CDR3, the DNA is TGCGCCAGCCGAGAACGGGTGCTTTCCTACAATGAGCAGTTCTTC. V and J are TRBV4-1 and TRBJ2-1; D ambiguous. Trimming removed 8 bases from V and 1 base from J, with 15 bases in between. The CDR3 contains 15 residues. Germline assignment: CDR1 MGHRA and CDR2 YSYEKL.

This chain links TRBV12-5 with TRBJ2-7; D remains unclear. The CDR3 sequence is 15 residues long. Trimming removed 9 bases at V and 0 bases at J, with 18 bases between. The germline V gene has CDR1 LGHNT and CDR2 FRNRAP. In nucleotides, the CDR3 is TGTGCTAGCCTCCCTCCAGGCCCTGTCTCCTACGAGCAGTACTTC. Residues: CASLPPGPVSYEQYF.

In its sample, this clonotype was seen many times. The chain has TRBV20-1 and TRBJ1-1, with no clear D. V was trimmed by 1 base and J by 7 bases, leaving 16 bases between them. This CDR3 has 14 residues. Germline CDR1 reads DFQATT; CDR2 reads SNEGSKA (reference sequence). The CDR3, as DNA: TGCAGTGCTAGAGCCCGAGTTGGGAGCATTGAAGCTTTCTTT. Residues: CSARARVGSIEAFF.

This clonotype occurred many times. This CDR3 is CASSPLEGRELFF. DNA of the CDR3: TGTGCCAGCAGTCCACTGGAGGGCCGGGAGCTGTTTTTT. The chain couples TRBV12-3 or TRBV12-4 to TRBJ2-2; perhaps TRBD2 as D (6 bases). The CDR3 totals 13 residues. V was trimmed by 5 bases and J by 9 bases, leaving 13 bases between them.

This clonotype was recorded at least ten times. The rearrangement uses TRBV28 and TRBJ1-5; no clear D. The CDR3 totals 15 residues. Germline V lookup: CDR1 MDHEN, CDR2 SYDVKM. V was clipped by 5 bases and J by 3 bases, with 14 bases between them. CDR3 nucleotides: TGTGCCAGCAGTCGTGAAGGGCTCACCAATCAGCCCCAGCATTTT. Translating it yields CASSREGLTNQPQHF.

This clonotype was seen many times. The CDR3 DNA reads TGTGCCGGGGGGAAATACAACACTGAAGCTTTCTTT. This encodes CAGGKYNTEAFF. The J gene is TRBJ1-1, the V gene TRBV12-3 or TRBV12-4; D may be TRBD1 (5 bases). CDR3 size: 12 residues. Trimming took off 11 bases at V and 2 bases at J, with 12 bases between the two ends.

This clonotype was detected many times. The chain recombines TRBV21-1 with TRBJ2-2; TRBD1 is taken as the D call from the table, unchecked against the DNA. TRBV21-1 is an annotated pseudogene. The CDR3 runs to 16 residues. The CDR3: CASSKLGQGWTGELFF. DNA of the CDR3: TGTGCCAGCAGCAAACTGGGACAGGGTTGGACCGGGGAGCTGTTTTTT.

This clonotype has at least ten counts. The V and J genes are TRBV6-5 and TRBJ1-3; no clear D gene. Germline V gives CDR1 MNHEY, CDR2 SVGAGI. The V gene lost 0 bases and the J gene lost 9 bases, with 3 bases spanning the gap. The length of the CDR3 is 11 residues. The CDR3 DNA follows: TGTGCCAGCAGTTACTCTTCCACCATATATTTT. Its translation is CASSYSSTIYF.

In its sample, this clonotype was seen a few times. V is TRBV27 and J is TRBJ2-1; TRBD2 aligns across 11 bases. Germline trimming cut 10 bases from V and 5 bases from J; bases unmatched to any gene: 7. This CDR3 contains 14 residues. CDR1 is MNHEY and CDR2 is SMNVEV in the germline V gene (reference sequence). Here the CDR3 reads CAIKGLAENNEQFF. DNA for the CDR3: TGTGCCATCAAGGGACTAGCGGAAAACAATGAGCAGTTCTTC.

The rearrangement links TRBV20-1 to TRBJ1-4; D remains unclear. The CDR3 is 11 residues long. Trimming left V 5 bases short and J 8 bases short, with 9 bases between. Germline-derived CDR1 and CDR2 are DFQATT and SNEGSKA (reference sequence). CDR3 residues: CSARFEEKLFF. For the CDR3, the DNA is TGCAGTGCTCGCTTTGAGGAAAAACTGTTTTTT.

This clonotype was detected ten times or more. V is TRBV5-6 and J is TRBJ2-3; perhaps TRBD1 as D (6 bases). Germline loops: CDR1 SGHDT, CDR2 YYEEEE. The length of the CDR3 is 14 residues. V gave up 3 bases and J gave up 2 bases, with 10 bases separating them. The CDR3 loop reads CASSSDRITDTQYF. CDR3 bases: TGTGCCAGCAGCTCTGACAGGATCACAGATACGCAGTATTTT. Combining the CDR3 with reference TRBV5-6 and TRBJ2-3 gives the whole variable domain DAGVTQSPTHLIKTRGQQVTLRCSPKSGHDTVSWYQQALGQGPQFIFQYYEEEERQRGNFPDRFSGHQFPNYSSELNVNALLLGDSALYLCASSSDRITDTQYFGPGTRLTVL.

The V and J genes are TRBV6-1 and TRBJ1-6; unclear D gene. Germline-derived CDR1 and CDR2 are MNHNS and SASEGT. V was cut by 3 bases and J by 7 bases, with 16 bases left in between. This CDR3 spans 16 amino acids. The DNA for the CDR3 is TGTGCCAGCAGTGATGACGGACCCTTCTTAAATTCACCCCTCCACTTT. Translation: CASSDDGPFLNSPLHF.

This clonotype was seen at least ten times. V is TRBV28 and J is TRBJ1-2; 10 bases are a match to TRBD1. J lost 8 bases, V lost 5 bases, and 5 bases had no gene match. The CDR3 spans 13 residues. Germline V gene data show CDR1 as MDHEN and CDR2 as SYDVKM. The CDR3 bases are TGTGCCAGCAGTAGACAGGGGGCTCGCGGCTACACCTTC. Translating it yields CASSRQGARGYTF.

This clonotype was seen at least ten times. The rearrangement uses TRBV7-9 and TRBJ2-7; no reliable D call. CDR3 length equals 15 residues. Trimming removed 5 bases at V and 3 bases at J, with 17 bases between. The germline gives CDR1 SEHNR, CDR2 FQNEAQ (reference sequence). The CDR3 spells CASSPNRALIYEQYF. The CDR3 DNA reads TGTGCCAGCAGCCCGAACCGGGCGCTAATCTACGAGCAGTACTTC.

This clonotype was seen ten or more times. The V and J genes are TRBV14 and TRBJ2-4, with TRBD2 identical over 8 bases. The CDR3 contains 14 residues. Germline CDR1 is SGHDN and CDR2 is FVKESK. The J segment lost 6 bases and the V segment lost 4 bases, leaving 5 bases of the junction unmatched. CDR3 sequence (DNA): TGTGCCAGCAGCCCCCTGCGGGAGGCAAACATTCAGTACTTC. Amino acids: CASSPLREANIQYF.

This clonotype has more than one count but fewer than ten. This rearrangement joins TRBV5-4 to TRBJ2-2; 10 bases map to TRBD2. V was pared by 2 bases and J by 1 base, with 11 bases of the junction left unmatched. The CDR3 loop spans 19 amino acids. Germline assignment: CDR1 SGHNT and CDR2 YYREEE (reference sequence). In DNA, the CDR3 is TGTGCCAGCAGCTTAGGCCTAGCGGGAGTACCGAGGAACACCGGGGAGCTGTTTTTT. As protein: CASSLGLAGVPRNTGELFF.

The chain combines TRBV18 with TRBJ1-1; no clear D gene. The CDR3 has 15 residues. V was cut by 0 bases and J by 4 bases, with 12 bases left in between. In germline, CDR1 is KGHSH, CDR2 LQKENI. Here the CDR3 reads CASSPPGLGGTEAFF. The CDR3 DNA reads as TGTGCCAGCTCACCACCAGGGTTGGGCGGCACTGAAGCTTTCTTT.

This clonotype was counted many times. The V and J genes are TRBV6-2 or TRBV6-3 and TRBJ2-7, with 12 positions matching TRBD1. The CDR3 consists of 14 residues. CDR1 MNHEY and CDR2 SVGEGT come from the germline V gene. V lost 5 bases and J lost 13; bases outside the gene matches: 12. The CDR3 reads CASSRTGTGGGPYF. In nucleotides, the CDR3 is TGTGCCAGCAGTCGCACCGGGACAGGGGGCGGCCCCTACTTC.

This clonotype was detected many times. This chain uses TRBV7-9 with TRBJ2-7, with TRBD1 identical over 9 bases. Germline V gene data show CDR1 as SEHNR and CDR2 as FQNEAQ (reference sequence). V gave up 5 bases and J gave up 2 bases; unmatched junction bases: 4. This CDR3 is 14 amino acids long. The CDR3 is CASSRQGDTYEQYF. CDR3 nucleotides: TGTGCCAGCAGCCGACAGGGGGACACCTACGAGCAGTACTTC.

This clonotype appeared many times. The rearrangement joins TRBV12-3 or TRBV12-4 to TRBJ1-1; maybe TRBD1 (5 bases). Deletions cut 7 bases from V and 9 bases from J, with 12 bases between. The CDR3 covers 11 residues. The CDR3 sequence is CASIATAKAFF. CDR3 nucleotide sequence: TGTGCCAGCATTGCGACAGCTAAAGCTTTCTTT.

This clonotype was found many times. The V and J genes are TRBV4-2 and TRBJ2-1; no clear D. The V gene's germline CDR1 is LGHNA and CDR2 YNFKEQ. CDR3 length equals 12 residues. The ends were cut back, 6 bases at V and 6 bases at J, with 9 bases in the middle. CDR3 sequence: CASRALSNEQFF. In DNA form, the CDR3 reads TGTGCCAGCAGGGCACTTTCCAATGAGCAGTTCTTC.

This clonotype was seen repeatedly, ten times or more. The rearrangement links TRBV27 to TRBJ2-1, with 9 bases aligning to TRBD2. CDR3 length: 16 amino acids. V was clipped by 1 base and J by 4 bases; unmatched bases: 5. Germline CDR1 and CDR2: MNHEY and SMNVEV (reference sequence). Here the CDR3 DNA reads TGTGCCAGCAGTTTATTCTCCCTAGCGGGGTACAATGAGCAGTTCTTC. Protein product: CASSLFSLAGYNEQFF.